The 9 T cell receptor beta chains below were found in one sample sequenced in a study of blood T cell repertoires in COVID-19. Produced via immunoSEQ multiplex PCR; TCRdb's table is partial and in-frame only. The sample has 120,000 to 150,000 clones; 70% to 85% are singletons. The sequencing input was peripheral blood. The receptors shown here come from a man in his 60s with acute or convalescent COVID-19.

V gene TRBV3-1 (or the pseudogene TRBV3-2) combines with J gene TRBJ2-2, with a tentative D call TRBD2 (5 bases). Trimming left V 4 bases short and J 6 bases short, with 9 bases between. Germline CDR1 LGHDT, CDR2 YNNKEL (reference sequence). This CDR3 spans 13 amino acids. The CDR3 region is CASSPDLSGELFF. CDR3 nucleotide sequence: TGTGCCAGCAGCCCGGACTTGTCCGGGGAGCTGTTTTTT.

This clone occurred once. The chain recombines TRBV19 with TRBJ1-6; 10 bases are shared with TRBD1. Unmatched junction bases numbered 7, after V lost 4 bases and J lost 10 bases. Germline V gene data show CDR1 as LNHDA and CDR2 as SQIVND (reference sequence). This CDR3 region has 15 residues. The CDR3 DNA reads as TGTGCCAGTAGTACTGTAGGACAGGGGGGATCACCCCTCCACTTT. Its protein product is CASSTVGQGGSPLHF.

The rearrangement joins TRBV5-1 to TRBJ2-1; 11 positions match TRBD2. This CDR3 has 15 amino acids. The germline V gene has CDR1 SGHRS and CDR2 YFSETQ. The J segment lost 8 bases and the V segment lost 1 base, leaving 5 bases of the junction unmatched. The CDR3 reads CASSLLAGGGYEQFF. The CDR3, as DNA: TGCGCCAGCAGCTTGTTAGCGGGAGGGGGATATGAGCAGTTCTTC.

The rearrangement joins TRBV11-1 to TRBJ2-1, with D perhaps TRBD1 (5 bases). CDR1 is SGHAT, CDR2 FQDESV, per germline (reference sequence). The CDR3 totals 15 residues. Deletions cut 7 bases from V and 8 bases from J, with 21 bases between. The CDR3 sequence: CASTPSAFLGHEQFF. In DNA, the CDR3 is TGTGCCAGCACCCCTTCAGCCTTCCTGGGGCATGAGCAGTTCTTC.

Here the CDR3 DNA reads TGTGCCAGCAGTGGCATTGGTGGGGCGACTGAAGCTTTCTTT. Its translation: CASSGIGGATEAFF. The chain carries TRBV25-1 and TRBJ1-1, with TRBD1 as a possible D gene (5 bases). This CDR3 contains 14 residues. V lost 4 bases, J lost 5 bases, and 14 bases lay in between. Per germline, CDR1 MGHDK and CDR2 SYGVNS.

This chain connects TRBV5-1 to TRBJ1-1; TRBD1 is a possible D gene (5 bases). CDR1 is SGHRS and CDR2 is YFSETQ in the germline V gene. Trimming cost V 4 bases and J 3 bases, with 10 bases left between them. This CDR3 contains 13 residues. The CDR3 DNA reads TGCGCCAGCAGCAGGGGTGGGGACACTGAAGCTTTCTTT. As protein: CASSRGGDTEAFF.

This clone has a handful of counts. The J gene is TRBJ1-6, the V gene TRBV6-6, with TRBD1 identical over 8 bases. Per the germline V gene, CDR1 is MNHNY and CDR2 is SVGAGI (reference sequence). V gave up 6 bases and J gave up 10 bases; unmatched junction bases: 8. The CDR3 is 14 amino acids. DNA of the CDR3: TGTGCCAGCAGCCGGACAGGGAAAAGCTCACCCCTCCACTTT. This translates into CASSRTGKSSPLHF.

This chain joins TRBV6-5 and TRBJ2-7; tentative D call: TRBD2 (5 bases). This CDR3 is 16 amino acids long. The V gene's germline CDR1 is MNHEY and CDR2 SVGAGI. V was cut by 0 bases and J by 2 bases, with 14 bases left in between. Here the CDR3 reads CASSYSAAGQAYEQYF. The CDR3 nucleotides read TGTGCCAGCAGTTACTCAGCGGCAGGCCAGGCCTACGAGCAGTACTTC.

The chain links TRBV7-2 to TRBJ1-5; 7 nucleotides agree with TRBD1. Germline V gives CDR1 SGHTA, CDR2 FQGNSA. This CDR3 spans 13 amino acids. The junction had 5 bases not matched to a gene; V was cut back by 5 bases and J by 7 bases. The CDR3 spells CASSVRQGQPQHF. In nucleotides, the CDR3 is TGTGCCAGCAGCGTGAGACAGGGACAGCCCCAGCATTTT.